A selection of T cell receptor beta chains follows, all from one sample in a study of cytomegalovirus exposure and HLA in healthy donors. Repertoires were generated with immunoSEQ multiplex PCR, while TCRdb's copy carries only in-frame clones and drops some. The top ten clones hold more than 1.5% of a sample with roughly 120,000 clones, about 90% of them seen once. The sequencing input was PBMCs. The receptors shown here come from a man between 40 and 49 years old in good health and CMV-seronegative. Each CDR3 is given without its conserved first and last residue.

v_call cdr3_aa
TRBV18 ASSPDGQYWETQY
TRBV6-6 ASGGAISYEQY
TRBV5-1 ASSYGQLNTEAF
TRBV7-2 ASSLSDTQY
TRBV7-6 ASSLATVGNTEAF
TRBV28 ASSLWLGQGDGYT
TRBV6-5 ASSYRGTGRYGYT
TRBV4-3 ASSQEGGLKPSDYGYT
TRBV7-9 ASSLTGRNSPLH
TRBV4-2 ASSQGGGAF
TRBV19 ASNRMSQPQH
TRBV28 ASSLQGVSEKLF
TRBV2 ASSYLGTDIQPQH
TRBV5-8 ASSLGGTGGLYGYT
TRBV2 ASSEDRARGADTQY
TRBV29-1 SARTGPRDTQY
TRBV19 ASSKVSNEQF
TRBV27 ASSLAGGRYSFTDTQY
TRBV2 ASRPFRGGSGNTIY
TRBV4-1 ASSQDPAPRREAF
TRBV5-1 ASSIGTGRDDTEAF
TRBV7-9 ASSPGINQPQH
TRBV25-1 ASSDPPTPG
TRBV6-5 ASSHWGENTEAF
TRBV7-2 ASSLVGQGSNIQY
TRBV18 ASSPPGAGNQPQH
TRBV2 ASRAGQSLNQPQH
TRBV28 ASKVEGGNSPLH
TRBV5-1 ASSLVGGGSQETQY